A single sample is the source of the 23 T cell receptor beta chains below, sequenced in a study of radiation and T cells in renal cell carcinoma. Only in-frame clones appear in the TCRdb table, and some are missing; sequencing was by immunoSEQ multiplex PCR. The sample includes some 30,000 clones, 81% of them seen just once. The time point is: blood 4 weeks post-SBRT, at nephrectomy. Documented treatment: 15 Gy SBRT to primary tumor, nephrectomy 4 weeks later. This specimen consisted of blood, obtained from a patient whose treatment included radiotherapy and nephrectomy. The receptors originated from a man aged 55 to 69 with renal cell carcinoma.

This rearrangement joins TRBV29-1 to TRBJ2-7, with unresolved D. Germline V gene data show CDR1 as SQVTM and CDR2 as ANQGSEA. This CDR3 has 16 residues. V dropped 3 bases and J dropped 3 bases, with 21 bases sitting between them. CDR3 loop: CSVEEKPPPNLYEQYF. In nucleotides, the CDR3 is TGCAGCGTTGAGGAAAAACCCCCCCCCAATCTCTACGAGCAGTACTTC.

This rearrangement joins TRBV5-6 to TRBJ1-2; D is undetermined. Trimming shortened V by 6 bases and J by 4 bases, and 16 bases separated the two germline ends. Germline lookup yields CDR1 SGHDT and CDR2 YYEEEE. This CDR3 contains 14 residues. In DNA, the CDR3 is TGTGCCAGCAATCTTCGGGATCGTGTCTATGGCTACACCTTC. Encoded protein: CASNLRDRVYGYTF.

This chain uses TRBV7-3 with TRBJ2-1, with a possible D match to TRBD2 (6 bases). The V gene lost 5 bases and the J gene lost 0 bases, with 8 bases spanning the gap. Germline CDR1 reads SGHTA; CDR2 reads FQGTGA. This CDR3 is built from 14 residues. CDR3: CASSGGSSYNEQFF. CDR3 nucleotide sequence: TGTGCCAGCAGCGGGGGGAGCTCCTACAATGAGCAGTTCTTC.

The genes are TRBV29-1 and TRBJ2-1; the D gene is possibly TRBD1 (6 bases). V lost 6 bases to trimming and J lost 0 bases, with 18 bases between them. The CDR3 has 16 residues. Looked up from germline, CDR1 is SQVTM and CDR2 is ANQGSEA. CDR3 in DNA: TGCAGCGTGGATCCGGGACACCCTAGCTCCTACAATGAGCAGTTCTTC. It encodes CSVDPGHPSSYNEQFF.

This chain joins TRBV5-1 and TRBJ2-7, with TRBD1 matching over 10 bases. The V gene's germline CDR1 is SGHRS and CDR2 YFSETQ. The CDR3 loop spans 15 amino acids. After removal of 3 bases from V and 2 bases from J, the junction contained 5 bases not matched to a gene. The chain's CDR3 is CASSWGTGETYEQYF. CDR3 sequence (DNA): TGCGCCAGCAGCTGGGGGACAGGGGAAACCTACGAGCAGTACTTC. Together with reference TRBV5-1 and TRBJ2-7, the CDR3 gives the full variable domain: KAGVTQTPRYLIKTRGQQVTLSCSPISGHRSVSWYQQTPGQGLQFLFEYFSETQRNKGNFPGRFSGRQFSNSRSEMNVSTLELGDSALYLCASSWGTGETYEQYFGPGTRLTVT.

This chain joins TRBV4-2 and TRBJ2-6; 8 nucleotides match TRBD1. This CDR3 comprises 19 residues. Germline CDR1 reads LGHNA; CDR2 reads YNFKEQ. Trimming removed 1 base from V and 1 base from J; junction bases left unmatched: 9. CDR3 sequence reads: CASSQARYRGASGANVLTF. CDR3 in DNA: TGTGCCAGCAGCCAAGCAAGGTACAGGGGGGCTTCTGGGGCCAACGTCCTGACTTTC.

The rearrangement links TRBV7-6 to TRBJ2-3; D is possibly TRBD1 or TRBD2 (5 bases each). The length of the CDR3 is 20 residues. Per germline, CDR1 SGHVS and CDR2 FNYEAQ. The V and J ends lost 2 bases and 4 bases respectively, with 28 bases between them. The CDR3 sequence: CASSLKRYTGTNSRSDTQYF. CDR3 nucleotides: TGTGCCAGCAGCTTAAAGCGATACACCGGGACCAACTCCCGATCAGATACGCAGTATTTT.

The CDR3 protein is CAISRTGDSNYGYTF. CDR3 DNA sequence: TGTGCCATCAGTCGTACAGGGGATTCTAACTATGGCTACACCTTC. This chain uses TRBV10-3 with TRBJ1-2; TRBD1 matches 7 bases. The V gene's germline CDR1 is ENHRY and CDR2 SYGVKD. The CDR3 is made up of 15 amino acids. J was trimmed by 0 bases and V by 5 bases; bases with no gene match: 6.

The chain couples TRBV6-5 to TRBJ2-2, with D unresolved. This CDR3 has 15 amino acids. The germline V and J ends were trimmed by 5 bases and 5 bases, with 15 bases remaining between them. CDR1 and CDR2 (germline): MNHEY, SVGAGI. CDR3 nucleotides: TGTGCCAGCAGTAGTGACACCCCGCGGACCGGGGAGCTGTTTTTT. It is translated as CASSSDTPRTGELFF.

V is TRBV4-3 and J is TRBJ2-7, with 9 bases matching TRBD1. J lost 4 bases, V lost 2 bases, and 9 bases had no gene match. Germline V gene lookup returns CDR1 LGHNA and CDR2 YSLEER. The CDR3 contains 16 residues. The CDR3 spells CASSQPPGQGTYEQYF. CDR3 sequence (DNA): TGCGCCAGCAGCCAACCTCCGGGACAGGGCACTTACGAGCAGTACTTC.

J is TRBJ2-2 and V is TRBV12-5; D ambiguous. Germline values: CDR1 LGHNT, CDR2 FRNRAP. V was cut by 3 bases and J by 9 bases, with 5 bases left in between. This CDR3 comprises 11 residues. CDR3 sequence: CASGFDRELFF. Here the CDR3 DNA reads TGTGCTAGTGGTTTCGACAGGGAGCTGTTTTTT.

The chain uses TRBV14 and TRBJ1-2; unclear D gene. The CDR3 is 13 amino acids. The germline V gene encodes CDR1 SGHDN and CDR2 FVKESK. V lost 1 base, J lost 10 bases, and 13 bases lay in between. CDR3 sequence (DNA): TGTGCCAGCAGCCAAGTTCGTGCGAGGGACTACACCTTC. Its translation: CASSQVRARDYTF. The whole variable domain, filled in from reference TRBV14 and TRBJ1-2, reads EAGVTQFPSHSVIEKGQTVTLRCDPISGHDNLYWYRRVMGKEIKFLLHFVKESKQDESGMPNNRFLAERTGGTYSTLKVQPAELEDSGVYFCASSQVRARDYTFGSGTRLTVV.

The rearrangement uses TRBV19 and TRBJ1-1; 8 bases are shared with TRBD1. The V gene's germline CDR1 is LNHDA and CDR2 SQIVND (reference sequence). The junction had 8 bases not matched to a gene; V was cut back by 3 bases and J by 8 bases. This CDR3 spans 14 amino acids. The CDR3 loop reads CASSITGGSAEAFF. The CDR3 region has the DNA TGTGCCAGTAGTATTACAGGGGGATCGGCCGAAGCTTTCTTT.

The chain combines TRBV4-2 with TRBJ1-2; TRBD1 might be the D (6 bases). The CDR3 length is 14 residues. Germline-derived CDR1 and CDR2 are LGHNA and YNFKEQ. Trimming took 1 base from V and 2 from J, leaving 8 bases between them. In DNA form, the CDR3 reads TGTGCCAGCAGCCAAGGGGGGCAGAACTATGGCTACACCTTC. Protein product: CASSQGGQNYGYTF.

This clone has a handful of counts. The rearrangement uses TRBV14 and TRBJ2-3; maybe TRBD2 (6 bases). Germline CDR1 reads SGHDN; CDR2 reads FVKESK. The CDR3 spans 16 residues. V lost 3 bases and J 1 base, leaving 14 bases between the germline ends. As DNA, the CDR3 is TGTGCCAGCAGCCAGTCGGACACGGGGGGCACAGATACGCAGTATTTT. It encodes CASSQSDTGGTDTQYF.

The chain employs TRBV7-9 and TRBJ2-7; D remains ambiguous. Germline V gives CDR1 SEHNR, CDR2 FQNEAQ (reference sequence). This CDR3 has 12 amino acids. V lost 6 bases, J lost 9 bases, and 15 bases lay in between. CDR3 DNA: TGTGCCAGCAGTCCCCAGAGTGAGGTGCAGTACTTC. Encoded protein: CASSPQSEVQYF.

V and J are TRBV9 and TRBJ2-3; the D is unclear. The germline V gene encodes CDR1 SGDLS and CDR2 YYNGEE. This CDR3 region has 12 residues. V was clipped by 0 bases and J by 4 bases, with 3 bases between them. CDR3 coding DNA: TGTGCCAGCAGCGTAGGCTCAGATACGCAGTATTTT. Its protein is CASSVGSDTQYF.

The V and J genes are TRBV5-1 and TRBJ2-7, with a possible D match to TRBD1 (5 bases). This CDR3 region has 13 residues. V gave up 1 base and J gave up 6 bases, with 11 bases separating them. CDR1 and CDR2 (germline): SGHRS, YFSETQ. This CDR3 is CASSLPRVREQYF. The CDR3 coding sequence is TGCGCCAGCAGCTTGCCCAGGGTTCGCGAGCAGTACTTC.

The V call is TRBV9, the J call TRBJ2-7; D is unresolved. The CDR3 runs to 14 residues. V lost 0 bases to trimming and J lost 6 bases, with 13 bases between them. Germline V CDR1 and CDR2: SGDLS, YYNGEE. CDR3 protein: CASSVATWRLEQYF. As DNA, the CDR3 is TGTGCCAGCAGCGTAGCCACCTGGCGTCTCGAGCAGTACTTC.

This chain joins TRBV21-1 and TRBJ2-1; the D call in the table, TRBD2, was not verified against the DNA. TRBV21-1 is classified as a pseudogene. The CDR3 sequence is 21 residues long. The CDR3 region has the DNA TGTGCCAGCAGCAAGAGGATAAAAAGCAGGGTTGCGGGAACCTCCTACAATGAGCAGTTCTTC. This sequence encodes CASSKRIKSRVAGTSYNEQFF.

The genes are TRBV6-6 and TRBJ2-7; D is uncertain. The germline V gene encodes CDR1 MNHNY and CDR2 SVGAGI (reference sequence). The CDR3 covers 14 residues. V was trimmed by 2 bases and J by 2 bases, leaving 10 bases between them. CDR3 DNA sequence: TGTGCCAGCAGTTACGGTCAGGCCACCTACGAGCAGTACTTC. Translated, it gives CASSYGQATYEQYF.

The rearrangement uses TRBV5-6 and TRBJ1-2; TRBD1 matches at 7 bases. J lost 6 bases, V lost 1 base, and 9 bases had no gene match. The germline CDR1 and CDR2 sequences are SGHDT and YYEEEE. The CDR3 has 15 residues. The CDR3 region has the DNA TGTGCCAGCAGCTTGTTAGAGGGGGCGCCCCATGGCTACACCTTC. This gives the protein CASSLLEGAPHGYTF.

V is TRBV5-5 and J is TRBJ2-4; 9 bases are a match to TRBD1. The CDR3 spans 15 residues. V lost 5 bases, J lost 0 bases, and 3 bases stayed unmatched. CDR1 SGHKS and CDR2 YYEKEE come from the germline V gene (reference sequence). The CDR3 spells CASRGQGVAKNIQYF. Written as DNA, the CDR3 is TGTGCCAGCAGGGGACAGGGCGTAGCCAAAAACATTCAGTACTTC.